This TCR beta chain was captured by sequencing in a study of response to subunit inactivated influenza vaccine. MiXCR, applied by TCRdb to the RT-PCR reads, yields one record per CDR3 protein. The sample comprises over 400,000 distinct CDR3 sequences, 13% of which are singletons, and around 13% rests with the top ten. The V end was cut by 1 base, the J end by 2 bases, with 14 bases between. Germline V gene sequence: CDR1 DFQATT, CDR2 SNEGSKA (reference sequence). The CDR3 totals 16 residues. This clonotype was counted a few times. The sequencing used PBMCs from blood, collected roughly 45 days after vaccination. This receptor was identified in a man in his forties or fifties who received an inactivated influenza vaccine. The genes are TRBV20-1 and TRBJ2-2, with D possibly matching TRBD2 (6 bases). CDR3 protein: CSARVSGGFNTGELFF. Written as DNA, the CDR3 is TGCAGTGCTAGAGTCTCCGGGGGTTTTAACACCGGGGAGCTGTTTTTT.